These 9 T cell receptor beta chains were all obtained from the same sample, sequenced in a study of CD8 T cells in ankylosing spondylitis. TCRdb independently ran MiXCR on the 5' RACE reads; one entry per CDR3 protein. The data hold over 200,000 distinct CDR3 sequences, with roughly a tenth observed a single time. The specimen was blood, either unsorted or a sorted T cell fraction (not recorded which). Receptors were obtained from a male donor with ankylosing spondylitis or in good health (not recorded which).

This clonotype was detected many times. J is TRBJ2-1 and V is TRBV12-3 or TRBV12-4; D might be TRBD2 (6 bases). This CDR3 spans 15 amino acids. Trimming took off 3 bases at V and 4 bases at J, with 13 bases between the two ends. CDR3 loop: CASSFMGGRYNEQFF. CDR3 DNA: TGTGCCAGCAGTTTCATGGGGGGTAGATACAATGAGCAGTTCTTC.

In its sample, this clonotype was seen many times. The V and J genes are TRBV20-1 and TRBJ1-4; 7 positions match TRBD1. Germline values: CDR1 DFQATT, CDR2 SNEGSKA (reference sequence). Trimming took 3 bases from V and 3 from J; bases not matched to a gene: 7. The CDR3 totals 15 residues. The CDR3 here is CSARGTGTANEKLFF. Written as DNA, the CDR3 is TGCAGTGCTAGGGGAACCGGGACAGCTAATGAAAAACTGTTTTTT.

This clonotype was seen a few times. CDR3 sequence (DNA): TGCGCCAGCAGCGAGGAGACAGGGGGCGTTAACTATGGCTACACCTTC. Its translation is CASSEETGGVNYGYTF. The rearrangement links TRBV5-1 to TRBJ1-2; 10 bases are shared with TRBD1. Per the germline V gene, CDR1 is SGHRS and CDR2 is YFSETQ. The trim removed 4 bases at V and 1 base at J, leaving 7 bases unmatched. This CDR3 is built from 16 residues.

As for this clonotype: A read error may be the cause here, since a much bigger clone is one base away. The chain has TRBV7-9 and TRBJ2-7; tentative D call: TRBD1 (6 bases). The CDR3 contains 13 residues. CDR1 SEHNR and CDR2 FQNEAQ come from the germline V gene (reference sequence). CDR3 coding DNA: TGTGCCATTGTGGACAGTAGCTCCTACGAGCAGTCCTTC. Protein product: CAIVDSSSYEQSF.

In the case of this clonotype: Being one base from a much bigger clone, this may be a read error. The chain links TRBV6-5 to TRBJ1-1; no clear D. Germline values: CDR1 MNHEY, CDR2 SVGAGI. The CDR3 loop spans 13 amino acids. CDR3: CSSSYEPYTEAFF. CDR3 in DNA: TGTTCCAGCAGTTACGAGCCTTACACTGAAGCTTTCTTT.

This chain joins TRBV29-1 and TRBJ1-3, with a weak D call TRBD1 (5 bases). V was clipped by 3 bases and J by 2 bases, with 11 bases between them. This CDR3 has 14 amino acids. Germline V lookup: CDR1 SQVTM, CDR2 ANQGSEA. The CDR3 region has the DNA TGCAGCGTTGATGGGGGTTCCGCTGGAAACACCATATATTTT. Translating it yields CSVDGGSAGNTIYF.

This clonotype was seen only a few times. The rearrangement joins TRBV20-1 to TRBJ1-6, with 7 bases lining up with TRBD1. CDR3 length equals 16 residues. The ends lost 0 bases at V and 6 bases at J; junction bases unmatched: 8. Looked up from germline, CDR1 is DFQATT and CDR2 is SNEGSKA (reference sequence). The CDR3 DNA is TGCAGTGCTAGAGATCTCCGGACAGGCCCTAATTCACCCCTCCACTTT. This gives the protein CSARDLRTGPNSPLHF.

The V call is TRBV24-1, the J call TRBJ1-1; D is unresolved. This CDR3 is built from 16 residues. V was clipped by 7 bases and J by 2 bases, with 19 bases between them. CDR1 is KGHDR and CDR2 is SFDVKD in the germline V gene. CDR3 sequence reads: CATSSAEIRHNTEAFF. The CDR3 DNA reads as TGTGCCACCAGCTCTGCGGAAATTCGACATAACACTGAAGCTTTCTTT.

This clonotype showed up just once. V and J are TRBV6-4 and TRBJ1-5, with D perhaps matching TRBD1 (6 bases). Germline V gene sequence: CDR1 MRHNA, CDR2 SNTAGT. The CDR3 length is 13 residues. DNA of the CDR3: TGTGCAACCGCTACAGGGCCGGGACAGCCCCAGCATTTT. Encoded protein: CATATGPGQPQHF.